This entry lists 19 T cell receptor beta chains sequenced from one sample in a study of T cells after yellow fever vaccination. TCRdb used MiXCR to reprocess the 5' RACE reads, holding one entry per CDR3 protein. The repertoire holds about 400,000 distinct CDR3 sequences, with around 6.4% as singletons. The sequencing here drew on PBMCs, taken 5 days after the yellow fever booster vaccination. The receptors here all came from a man aged 25-40 years who received the YFV17D yellow fever vaccine.

The chain links TRBV12-3 or TRBV12-4 to TRBJ2-1; TRBD2 is a possible D gene (6 bases). The CDR3 covers 17 residues. V lost 1 base and J 8 bases, leaving 21 bases between the germline ends. CDR3: CASSLGLRGTPLDEQFF. Written as DNA, the CDR3 is TGTGCCAGCAGTTTAGGCCTGCGGGGAACACCTTTGGATGAGCAGTTCTTC.

This sequence joins TRBV20-1 and TRBJ1-3; D is unresolved. Trimming left V 7 bases short and J 1 base short, with 8 bases between. The germline V gene has CDR1 DFQATT and CDR2 SNEGSKA (reference sequence). CDR3 length equals 12 residues. CDR3 sequence (DNA): TGCAGTGTTGTGGGTTCTGGAAACACCATATATTTT. This gives the protein CSVVGSGNTIYF.

The V gene is TRBV12-3 or TRBV12-4, the J gene TRBJ1-5; 7 bases match TRBD1. V gave up 6 bases and J gave up 5 bases; unmatched junction bases: 1. CDR3 size: 12 residues. CDR3 DNA: TGTGCCAGCAGCCAGGGGGATCAGCCCCAGCATTTT. Protein: CASSQGDQPQHF.

The V and J genes are TRBV3-1 and TRBJ2-5, with 7 bases that match TRBD2. There are 16 residues in the CDR3. J gave up 4 bases and V 0 bases, and 8 bases lay outside the gene matches. Germline V gene data show CDR1 as LGHDT and CDR2 as YNNKEL (reference sequence). DNA of the CDR3: TGTGCCAGCAGCCAAGAATGGGGGGAGGGCGGAGAGACCCAGTACTTC. It codes for CASSQEWGEGGETQYF.

The chain combines TRBV4-2 with TRBJ1-1; weak D call: TRBD1 (5 bases). This CDR3 has 18 amino acids. Germline loops: CDR1 LGHNA, CDR2 YNFKEQ. The ends were cut back, 4 bases at V and 4 bases at J, with 25 bases in the middle. The DNA of the CDR3 is TGTGCCAGCAGCCCGGTAATGGCAGGGCTTCTGACGGGCACTGAAGCTTTCTTT. As protein: CASSPVMAGLLTGTEAFF.

V usage is TRBV18 and J usage is TRBJ2-1, with D uncertain. CDR1 is KGHSH and CDR2 is LQKENI in the germline V gene. Between the trimmed V and J ends, which lost 0 bases and 7 bases, there was a span of 7 bases. The CDR3 is made up of 13 amino acids. The CDR3 sequence: CASSPPSANEQFF. The CDR3 DNA follows: TGTGCCAGCTCACCACCTTCGGCTAATGAGCAGTTCTTC.

The chain carries TRBV29-1 and TRBJ2-7; 10 nucleotides align to TRBD1. This CDR3 has 15 residues. Looked up from germline, CDR1 is SQVTM and CDR2 is ANQGSEA. V gave up 5 bases and J gave up 4 bases; unmatched junction bases: 11. The CDR3 nucleotides are TGCAGCGTTCATACTTCGGACAGGGGGTTGTACGAGCAGTACTTC. Protein: CSVHTSDRGLYEQYF.

This clonotype showed up many times. The chain is built from TRBV6-2 or TRBV6-3 and TRBJ1-1; D ambiguous. The CDR3 loop spans 13 amino acids. Trimming stripped 0 bases from V and 3 bases from J, with 5 bases between. Germline loops: CDR1 MNHEY, CDR2 SVGEGT. CDR3 in amino acids: CASSYSRYTEAFF. The CDR3 DNA is TGTGCCAGCAGTTACTCGCGGTACACTGAAGCTTTCTTT.

There are many counts of this clonotype. The genes are TRBV5-5 and TRBJ2-3; 8 bases are shared with TRBD2. CDR1 is SGHKS, CDR2 YYEKEE, per germline (reference sequence). CDR3 length: 17 amino acids. Unmatched junction bases numbered 15, after V lost 4 bases and J lost 5 bases. Written as DNA, the CDR3 is TGTGCCAGCAGCGGGGAGCCTAGCGGGTATGAGGAAGATACGCAGTATTTT. Translated, it gives CASSGEPSGYEEDTQYF.

This clonotype came up many times. The DNA for the CDR3 is TGTGCCAGCTCACTATACACCGGGGAGCTGTTTTTT. Translation: CASSLYTGELFF. The chain uses TRBV12-3 or TRBV12-4 and TRBJ2-2; D gene uncertain. This CDR3 has 12 residues. Trimming shortened V by 8 bases and J by 3 bases, and 7 bases separated the two germline ends.

The table lists this clonotype with a few counts. The V call is TRBV5-1, the J call TRBJ1-1; D unresolved. The CDR3 has 15 residues. Looked up from germline, CDR1 is SGHRS and CDR2 is YFSETQ. V was cut by 3 bases and J by 2 bases, with 14 bases left in between. The CDR3 sequence is CASSSRPGRNTEAFF. CDR3 coding DNA: TGCGCCAGCAGCTCCCGACCCGGTCGTAACACTGAAGCTTTCTTT.

This clonotype came up a few times. V and J are TRBV5-5 and TRBJ1-6, with D possibly being TRBD1 (6 bases). Germline V gives CDR1 SGHKS, CDR2 YYEKEE (reference sequence). This CDR3 spans 15 amino acids. V was clipped by 6 bases and J by 13 bases, with 23 bases between them. DNA for the CDR3: TGTGCCAGCACCGCGCTTCAGGGGAACTTATCTCCCCTCCACTTT. Protein sequence: CASTALQGNLSPLHF.

The chain carries TRBV7-7 and TRBJ2-3; D ambiguous. V was cut by 4 bases and J by 6 bases, with 11 bases left in between. The CDR3 length is 13 residues. Germline CDR1 is SSHAT and CDR2 is FNYEAQ (reference sequence). CDR3 in DNA: TGTGCCAGCAGCTCTCTCTCGGATGATACGCAGTATTTT. It specifies CASSSLSDDTQYF.

This clonotype was found many times. The V gene is TRBV20-1, the J gene TRBJ2-2, with a weak D call TRBD2 (6 bases). Germline V gene sequence: CDR1 DFQATT, CDR2 SNEGSKA (reference sequence). Trimming took off 5 bases at V and 6 bases at J, with 19 bases between the two ends. The CDR3 consists of 15 residues. DNA of the CDR3: TGCAGTGCTCCAGCGTGGTTGGGAGGCGCCGGGGAGCTGTTTTTT. Protein: CSAPAWLGGAGELFF.

Regarding this clonotype: This could be a read error, since a much larger clone is one nucleotide away. The genes are TRBV6-5 and TRBJ2-7, with 7 bases fitting TRBD2. The trim removed 7 bases at V and 0 bases at J, leaving 9 bases unmatched. Germline CDR1 MNHEY, CDR2 SVGAGI. This CDR3 has 15 amino acids. The CDR3 protein is CASIFREDGSYEQYF. The CDR3, as DNA: TGTGCCAGCATTTTCCGGGAGGACGGCTCCTACGAGCAGTACTTC.

This chain joins TRBV11-2 and TRBJ2-5, with TRBD2 matching 8 bases. The CDR3 is 15 residues long. With V trimmed by 2 bases and J by 2 bases, 4 bases remained unmatched. Looked up from germline, CDR1 is SGHAT and CDR2 is FQNNGV. Here the CDR3 reads CASSLSGRGQETQYF. In DNA form, the CDR3 reads TGTGCCAGCAGCTTAAGCGGGAGAGGGCAAGAGACCCAGTACTTC.

The chain carries TRBV12-3 or TRBV12-4 and TRBJ2-7; D gene ambiguous. The length of the CDR3 is 14 residues. V lost 6 bases and J 2 bases, leaving 14 bases between the germline ends. The CDR3 loop reads CASSDDKYTYEQYF. As DNA, the CDR3 is TGTGCCAGCAGCGACGACAAGTACACCTACGAGCAGTACTTC.

This clonotype was seen only a few times. The chain carries TRBV20-1 and TRBJ2-1; D is unresolved. The CDR3 is 16 residues long. CDR1 and CDR2 (germline): DFQATT, SNEGSKA (reference sequence). Trimming stripped 0 bases from V and 2 bases from J, with 14 bases between. The CDR3 bases are TGCAGTGCTAGAGATACGATAGCAGATACCTACAATGAGCAGTTCTTC. Its translation: CSARDTIADTYNEQFF.

Only a few counts were recorded for this clonotype. The genes are TRBV6-5 and TRBJ1-5, with TRBD1 matching 7 bases. The V and J ends lost 0 bases and 6 bases, in that order; junction bases with no gene match: 5. The CDR3 extends over 15 amino acids. Per germline, CDR1 MNHEY and CDR2 SVGAGI. CDR3 region: CASSYSRQGGQPQHF. The CDR3 DNA is TGTGCCAGCAGTTACTCGCGACAGGGAGGTCAGCCCCAGCATTTT.